This T cell receptor beta chain was recovered during a study of T cells of healthy individuals. TCRdb re-called the 5' RACE reads through MiXCR, storing one row per CDR3 protein. The table records over 95,000 distinct CDR3 sequences, roughly 15% of them present only once. This clonotype showed up just a few times. Germline trimming cut 5 bases from V and 5 bases from J; bases unmatched to any gene: 7. Germline CDR1 and CDR2: MNHEY and SVGEGT. This CDR3 has 15 amino acids. The receptor was isolated from a human donor in good health. The genes are TRBV6-2 or TRBV6-3 and TRBJ2-7; TRBD2 aligns across 12 bases. CDR3 region: CASSGTGTSGHEQYF. The CDR3 coding sequence is TGTGCCAGCAGTGGTACCGGGACTAGCGGGCACGAGCAGTACTTC.